The clone carrying this T cell receptor (beta chain) was counted ten times or more. The antigen is undetermined. This entry belongs to a study of liver allograft versus peripheral blood T cells. About the research overall: Comparative analysis was performed on T cell receptor repertoires from transplanted livers and from recipients' peripheral blood. Notes on the study in general: Liver allografts reportedly held T cell receptor repertoires unlike those in peripheral blood.

The CDR3 is made up of 13 amino acids. The V and J ends lost 2 bases and 5 bases respectively, with 7 bases between them. The V gene's germline CDR1 is SGHDT and CDR2 YYEEEE. TCRdb processed the reads anew with MiXCR; each CDR3 protein has one entry. The repertoire holds over 10,000 distinct CDR3 sequences, about 20% seen once, with roughly 13% in the top ten. The genes are TRBV5-6 and TRBJ2-2, with no clear D. This TCR came from a human patient who had a liver transplant. T cells may partly derive from the graft donor. CDR3 sequence reads: CASSLQGTGELFF. CDR3 sequence (DNA): TGTGCCAGCAGCTTACAAGGGACCGGGGAGCTGTTTTTT.